The 8 T cell receptor beta chains presented below share a single source sample, sequenced in a study of vaccination and CD4 T cells after COVID-19 (dated by TCRdb to 2022 to 2024). The library came from PCR. Sequenced using an Illumina iSeq 100. DNA from cultured CD4+ T cells was subjected to TCR sequencing with the Oncomine TCR Beta short-read assay at the Johns Hopkins FTIC core. Genomic DNA was extracted from the cultured CD4+ T cells with the QIAamp micro DNA kit. TCRdb reanalyzed the raw reads on its own, using fastp at Q25 for trimming and MiXCR for clone calling, and kept in-frame beta chains. Each entry merges the rows of one CDR3 protein and shows their most common DNA and genes. This sample gives about 9,000 distinct CDR3 sequences in total; 36% of them show up just once. Together, the top ten hold 21% of the sample. In light of the paper, this sample's treatment or condition label describes: roughly ten-day PBMC culture with coronavirus spike peptide pools or control peptides (ViraFEST assay). CD4+ T cells from unexposed donors were collected before the COVID-19 pandemic (2011-2018).

These TCRs are of unknown antigen specificity. Material for sequencing was CD4+ T cells from blood, cultured in vitro. The receptors originated from a human donor in good health.

This clonotype was picked up a small number of times. The V and J genes are TRBV7-3 and TRBJ1-1; TRBD1 aligns across 7 bases. J gave up 0 bases and V 4 bases, and 2 bases lay outside the gene matches. CDR3 length: 14 amino acids. The germline gives CDR1 SGHTA, CDR2 FQGTGA. The CDR3 DNA is TGTGCCAGCAGCTCGGACAGGATGAACACTGAAGCTTTCTTT. This sequence encodes CASSSDRMNTEAFF.

V is TRBV20-1 and J is TRBJ2-2; D might be TRBD1 or TRBD2, each matching 5 bases. The CDR3 extends over 15 amino acids. V gave up 3 bases and J gave up 0 bases, with 11 bases separating them. The germline gives CDR1 DFQATT, CDR2 SNEGSKA (reference sequence). The CDR3 sequence is CSASAGTPNTGELFF. The DNA for the CDR3 is TGCAGTGCTAGTGCCGGGACCCCGAACACCGGGGAGCTGTTTTTT.

The CDR3: CATLARSGANVLTF. CDR3 bases: TGTGCCACCCTGGCGCGGTCTGGGGCCAACGTCCTGACTTTC. The chain carries TRBV6-1 and TRBJ2-6; no clear D. Germline lookup yields CDR1 MNHNS and CDR2 SASEGT. V lost 10 bases to trimming and J lost 1 base, with 11 bases between them. The CDR3 has 14 amino acids.

V is TRBV27 and J is TRBJ2-5; 8 positions agree with TRBD1. Germline V gives CDR1 MNHEY, CDR2 SMNVEV (reference sequence). The J segment lost 4 bases and the V segment lost 5 bases, leaving 6 bases of the junction unmatched. CDR3 length: 14 amino acids. CDR3 loop: CASSRTGIGETQYF. CDR3 DNA: TGTGCCAGCAGTCGGACAGGGATTGGAGAGACCCAGTACTTC.

This clonotype has a handful of counts. The J gene is TRBJ2-2, the V gene TRBV12-3 or TRBV12-4; no clear D gene. The CDR3 covers 9 residues. Trimming cost V 8 bases and J 10 bases, with 5 bases left between them. The DNA of the CDR3 is TGTGCCAGCGGAAAGGAGCTGTTTTTT. Translated: CASGKELFF.

This clonotype turned up a few times. This sequence joins TRBV7-2 and TRBJ2-3; 9 bases line up with TRBD2. Trimming cost V 1 base and J 10 bases; bases outside gene matches: 6. Germline V gene lookup returns CDR1 SGHTA and CDR2 FQGNSA. The CDR3 consists of 14 residues. The CDR3 DNA follows: TGTGCCAGCAGCTTAGATCCTAGCGGGATCCCGCAGTATTTT. Translation: CASSLDPSGIPQYF. The full variable domain, completed using reference TRBV7-2 and TRBJ2-3, is GAGVSQSPSNKVTEKGKDVELRCDPISGHTALYWYRQSLGQGLEFLIYFQGNSAPDKSGLPSDRFSAERTGGSVSTLTIQRTQQEDSAVYLCASSLDPSGIPQYFGPGTRLTVL.

V gene TRBV20-1 combines with J gene TRBJ2-7; no reliable D call. The V and J ends lost 0 bases and 0 bases respectively, with 12 bases between them. Per germline, CDR1 DFQATT and CDR2 SNEGSKA (reference sequence). The CDR3 runs to 15 residues. CDR3 nucleotide sequence: TGCAGTGCTAGAGATCGACAAAAACCCTCCTACGAGCAGTACTTC. Translated, it gives CSARDRQKPSYEQYF.

This sequence joins TRBV6-1 and TRBJ1-2; D unresolved. Trimming removed 4 bases at V and 3 bases at J, with 12 bases between. The CDR3 contains 14 residues. Per the germline V gene, CDR1 is MNHNS and CDR2 is SASEGT. The CDR3 nucleotides are TGTGCCAGCAGTGGGGTCGTCTTGTACTATGGCTACACCTTC. This gives the protein CASSGVVLYYGYTF.